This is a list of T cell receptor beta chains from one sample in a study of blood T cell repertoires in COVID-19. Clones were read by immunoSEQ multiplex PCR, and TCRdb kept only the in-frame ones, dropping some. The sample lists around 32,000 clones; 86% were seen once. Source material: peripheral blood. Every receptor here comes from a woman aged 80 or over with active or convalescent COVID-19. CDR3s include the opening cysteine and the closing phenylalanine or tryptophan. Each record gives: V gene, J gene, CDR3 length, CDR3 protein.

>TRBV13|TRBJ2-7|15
CASSKLAGGSYEQYF
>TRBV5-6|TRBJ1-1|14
CASSLFRRQTEAFF
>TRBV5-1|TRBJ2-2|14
CASSSGWANGELFF
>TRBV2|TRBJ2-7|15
CASGSSGILSYEQYF
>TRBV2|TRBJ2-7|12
CASSDRGNEQYF
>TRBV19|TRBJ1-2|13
CASSPRAGGGYTF
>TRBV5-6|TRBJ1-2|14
CASSLGPENYGYTF
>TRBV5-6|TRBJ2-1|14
CASSLYDYYNEQFF
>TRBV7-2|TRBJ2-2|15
CASSLTREFTGELFF
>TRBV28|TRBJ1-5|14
CASSWTGSRQPQHF
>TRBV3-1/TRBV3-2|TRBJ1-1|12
CASSFSGREAFF
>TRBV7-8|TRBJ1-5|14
CASSLQVSNQPQHF
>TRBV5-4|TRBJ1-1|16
CASSHLSDISNTEAFF